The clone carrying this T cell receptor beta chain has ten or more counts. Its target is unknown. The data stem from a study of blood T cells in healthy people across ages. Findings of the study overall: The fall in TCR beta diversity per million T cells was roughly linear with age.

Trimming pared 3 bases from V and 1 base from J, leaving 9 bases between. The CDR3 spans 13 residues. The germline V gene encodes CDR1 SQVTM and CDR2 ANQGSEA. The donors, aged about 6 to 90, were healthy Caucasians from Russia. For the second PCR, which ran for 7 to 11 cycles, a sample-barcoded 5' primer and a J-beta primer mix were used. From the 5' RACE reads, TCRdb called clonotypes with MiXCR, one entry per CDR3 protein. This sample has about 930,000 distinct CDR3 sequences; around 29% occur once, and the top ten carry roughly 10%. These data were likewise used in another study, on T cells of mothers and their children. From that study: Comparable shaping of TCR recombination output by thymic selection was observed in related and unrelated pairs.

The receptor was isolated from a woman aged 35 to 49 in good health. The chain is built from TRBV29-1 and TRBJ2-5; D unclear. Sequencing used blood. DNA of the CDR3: TGCAGCGTTGATATTCGACCCCAAGAGACCCAGTACTTC. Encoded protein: CSVDIRPQETQYF.